A selection of T cell receptor beta chains follows, all from one sample in a study of shared clonotypes between healthy human individuals. Produced via immunoSEQ multiplex PCR; TCRdb's table is partial and in-frame only. Here the sample spans approximately 700,000 clones, 60% to 75% being singletons. Sample: memory CD4+ T cells sorted from blood. Source of these receptors: a woman younger than 45 in good health. Each CDR3 is given with its conserved first and last residue. Fields, in order: V gene, J gene, clone size, D gene, CDR3 DNA, CDR3 protein. The D gene is left open where the match is weak. Size tells how often a clone was seen (once, few, many) or the class of an expanded clone, and some rows leave it out.

V: TRBV28; J: TRBJ1-5; size: .; D: TRBD1; DNA: TGTGCCAGCAATACCGGGACAGGGCTGAATCAGCCCCAGCATTTT; CDR3: CASNTGTGLNQPQHF
V: TRBV5-1; J: TRBJ2-1; size: .; D: TRBD1; DNA: TGCGCCAGCAGCTTGAGTAGTGGGACAGGCTGGGATGAGCAGTTCTTC; CDR3: CASSLSSGTGWDEQFF
V: TRBV19; J: TRBJ2-7; size: .; D: .; DNA: TGTGCCACCGCGACAGGCAGCCCCTGGAACGAGCAGTACTTC; CDR3: CATATGSPWNEQYF
V: TRBV4-2; J: TRBJ2-6; size: .; D: .; DNA: TGTGCCAGCAGCCGAACAACTGGGGCCAACGTCCTGACTTTC; CDR3: CASSRTTGANVLTF
V: TRBV11-2; J: TRBJ1-2; size: once; D: .; DNA: TGTGCCAGCAGCCAACAGGGTCGCGACTATGGCTACACCTTC; CDR3: CASSQQGRDYGYTF
V: TRBV28; J: TRBJ2-3; size: .; D: .; DNA: TGTGCCAGCAGTTTGGCAGGCAGCTTCACAGATACGCAGTATTTT; CDR3: CASSLAGSFTDTQYF
V: TRBV19; J: TRBJ1-5; size: .; D: .; DNA: TGTGCCAGTAAAGTCTGGGGGGCCTTTGGAGGTCAGCCCCAGCATTTT; CDR3: CASKVWGAFGGQPQHF
V: TRBV28; J: TRBJ2-4; size: once; D: TRBD2; DNA: TGTGCCAGCAGGGATACGGGACTAGGGAGTCTTGCCAAAAACATTCAGTACTTC; CDR3: CASRDTGLGSLAKNIQYF
V: TRBV19; J: TRBJ2-7; size: few; D: .; DNA: TGTGCCAGTAGCATCAGGAGGTCGGGATACGAGCAGTACTTC; CDR3: CASSIRRSGYEQYF
V: TRBV6-1; J: TRBJ2-3; size: .; D: .; DNA: TGTGCCAGCAGTGGCGGGTCCGATACGCAGTATTTT; CDR3: CASSGGSDTQYF
V: TRBV29-1; J: TRBJ2-1; size: .; D: .; DNA: TGCAGCGTGAGCTACAATGAGCAGTTCTTC; CDR3: CSVSYNEQFF
V: TRBV13; J: TRBJ2-1; size: .; D: .; DNA: TGTGCCAGCAGCTTCGACTTATTCGAGCGGAACAATGAGCAGTTCTTC; CDR3: CASSFDLFERNNEQFF
V: TRBV4-2; J: TRBJ2-5; size: .; D: .; DNA: TGTGCCAGCAGCCAAGATCGGGGAGGGGGGCAAGAGACCCAGTACTTC; CDR3: CASSQDRGGGQETQYF
V: TRBV6-5; J: TRBJ2-1; size: .; D: .; DNA: TGTGCCAGCAGTTACTCGACTAGGAACAATGAGCAGTTCTTC; CDR3: CASSYSTRNNEQFF
V: TRBV5-8; J: TRBJ2-7; size: .; D: TRBD1; DNA: TGTGCCAGCAGCCAGGGGGTTCAGTACGAGCAGTACTTC; CDR3: CASSQGVQYEQYF
V: TRBV28; J: TRBJ2-2; size: many; D: TRBD2; DNA: TGTGCCAGCAGTCCCATAGCGGGAGGCCTCGGGGAGCTGTTTTTT; CDR3: CASSPIAGGLGELFF
V: TRBV11-1; J: TRBJ1-1; size: .; D: TRBD1; DNA: TGTGCCAGCAGCCCACTACAGGGGATCAAAGCTTTCTTT; CDR3: CASSPLQGIKAFF
V: TRBV27; J: TRBJ2-7; size: .; D: TRBD2; DNA: TGTGCCAGCAGTATACTACTAGCGGGGGAGCCTTACGGGCAGTACTTC; CDR3: CASSILLAGEPYGQYF
V: TRBV7-9; J: TRBJ1-1; size: .; D: TRBD1; DNA: TGTGCCAGCAGCGGTGACAGGGGGAGGACTGAAGCTTTCTTT; CDR3: CASSGDRGRTEAFF
V: TRBV6-1; J: TRBJ1-2; size: once; D: .; DNA: TGTGCCAGCAGTCATGGGGGGCAGGCGGACACCTTC; CDR3: CASSHGGQADTF
V: TRBV7-2; J: TRBJ2-7; size: once; D: TRBD1; DNA: TGTGCCAGCAGCCCCCAGGGACAGGGGGCCCACGAGCAGTACTTC; CDR3: CASSPQGQGAHEQYF
V: TRBV6-5; J: TRBJ2-1; size: .; D: TRBD2; DNA: TGTGCCAGCATCAGGGGACTAGGGAACAATGAGCAGTTCTTC; CDR3: CASIRGLGNNEQFF
V: TRBV2; J: TRBJ2-7; size: .; D: .; DNA: TGTGCCAGCAGGGGTGGGACCTACGAGCAGTACTTC; CDR3: CASRGGTYEQYF